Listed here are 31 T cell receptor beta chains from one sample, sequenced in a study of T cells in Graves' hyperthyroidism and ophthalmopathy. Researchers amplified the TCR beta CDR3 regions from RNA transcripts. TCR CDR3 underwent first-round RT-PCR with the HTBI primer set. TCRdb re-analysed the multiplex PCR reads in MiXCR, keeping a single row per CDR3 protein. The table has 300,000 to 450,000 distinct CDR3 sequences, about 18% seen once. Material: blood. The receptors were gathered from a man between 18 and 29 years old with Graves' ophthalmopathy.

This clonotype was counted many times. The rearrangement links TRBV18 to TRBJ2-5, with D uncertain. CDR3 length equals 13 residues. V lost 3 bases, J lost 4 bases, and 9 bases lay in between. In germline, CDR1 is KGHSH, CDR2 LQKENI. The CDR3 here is CASSPPHRETQYF. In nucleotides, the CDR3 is TGTGCCAGCTCACCTCCCCATCGAGAGACCCAGTACTTC.

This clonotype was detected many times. The CDR3 DNA reads TGTGCCAGCACTCCCACAGTCCAGGGGTATTATGGCTACACCTTC. Its translation is CASTPTVQGYYGYTF. The chain carries TRBV2 and TRBJ1-2; perhaps TRBD1 as D (6 bases). The V and J ends lost 7 bases and 5 bases respectively, with 20 bases between them. CDR1 and CDR2 from the germline V gene are SNHLY and FYNNEI. The CDR3 is made up of 15 amino acids. Full variable domain (rest looked up from reference TRBV2 and TRBJ1-2): EPEVTQTPSHQVTQMGQEVILRCVPISNHLYFYWYRQILGQKVEFLVSFYNNEISEKSEIFDDQFSVERPDGSNFTLKIRSTKLEDSAMYFCASTPTVQGYYGYTFGSGTRLTVV.

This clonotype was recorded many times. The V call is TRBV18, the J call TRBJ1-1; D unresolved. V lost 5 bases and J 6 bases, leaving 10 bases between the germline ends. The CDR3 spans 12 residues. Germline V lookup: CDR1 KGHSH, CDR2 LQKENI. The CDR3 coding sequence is TGTGCCAGCTCAGTAGGGAGTTCTGAAGCTTTCTTT. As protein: CASSVGSSEAFF. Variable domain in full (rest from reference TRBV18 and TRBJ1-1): NAGVMQNPRHLVRRRGQEARLRCSPMKGHSHVYWYRQLPEEGLKFMVYLQKENIIDESGMPKERFSAEFPKEGPSILRIQQVVRGDSAAYFCASSVGSSEAFFGQGTRLTVV.

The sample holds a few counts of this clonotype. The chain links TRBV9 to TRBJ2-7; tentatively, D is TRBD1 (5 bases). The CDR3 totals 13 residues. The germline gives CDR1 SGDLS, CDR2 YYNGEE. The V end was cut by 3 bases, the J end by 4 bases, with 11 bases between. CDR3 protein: CASSDRSGYEQYF. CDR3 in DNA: TGTGCCAGCAGCGATCGATCAGGGTACGAGCAGTACTTC.

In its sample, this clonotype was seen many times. The CDR3 reads CASSTGQHTGELFF. DNA of the CDR3: TGTGCCAGCAGCACTGGACAGCACACCGGGGAGCTGTTTTTT. The chain couples TRBV5-6 to TRBJ2-2, with D possibly being TRBD1 (6 bases). This CDR3 comprises 14 residues. V was clipped by 4 bases and J by 3 bases, with 10 bases between them. The germline V gene has CDR1 SGHDT and CDR2 YYEEEE.

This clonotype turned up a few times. In DNA, the CDR3 is TGTGCCAGCAGACGATATGGGGAGGGGGAGACCCAGTACTTC. Protein: CASRRYGEGETQYF. The V gene is TRBV12-3 or TRBV12-4, the J gene TRBJ2-5; TRBD2 agrees at 7 bases. V lost 6 bases, J lost 5 bases, and 9 bases stayed unmatched. The CDR3 totals 14 residues.

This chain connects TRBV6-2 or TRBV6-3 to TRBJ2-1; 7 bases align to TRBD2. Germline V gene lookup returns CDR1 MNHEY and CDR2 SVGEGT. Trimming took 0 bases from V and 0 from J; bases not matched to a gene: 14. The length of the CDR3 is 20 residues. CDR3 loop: CASSYSTKRERYSSYNEQFF. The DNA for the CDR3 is TGTGCCAGCAGTTACTCGACTAAGCGGGAACGATATAGCTCCTACAATGAGCAGTTCTTC.

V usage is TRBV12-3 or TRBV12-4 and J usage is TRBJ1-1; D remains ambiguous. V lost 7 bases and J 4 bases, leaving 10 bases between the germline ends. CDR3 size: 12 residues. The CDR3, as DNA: TGTGCCAGCATTGCGGGGAGCACTGAAGCTTTCTTT. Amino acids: CASIAGSTEAFF.

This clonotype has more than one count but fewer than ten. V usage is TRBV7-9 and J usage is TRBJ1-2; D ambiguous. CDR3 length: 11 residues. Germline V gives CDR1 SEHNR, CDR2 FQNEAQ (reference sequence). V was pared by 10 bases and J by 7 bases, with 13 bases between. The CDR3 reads CANQPWVGYTF. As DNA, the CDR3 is TGTGCCAACCAACCCTGGGTTGGCTACACCTTC.

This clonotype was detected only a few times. CDR3 amino acids: CSARRPAYNSPLHF. As DNA, the CDR3 is TGCAGTGCTAGAAGGCCAGCTTATAATTCACCCCTCCACTTT. The chain combines TRBV20-1 with TRBJ1-6; D not resolved. Germline CDR1 and CDR2: DFQATT and SNEGSKA (reference sequence). The CDR3 totals 14 residues. V was shortened by 2 bases and J by 4 bases, with 9 bases between the two germline ends.

The CDR3 loop is CASSGFAEPLQETQYF. DNA for the CDR3: TGCGCCAGCAGTGGTTTTGCGGAACCTCTCCAAGAGACCCAGTACTTC. The chain is built from TRBV10-2 and TRBJ2-5; D ambiguous. Looked up from germline, CDR1 is WSHSY and CDR2 is SAAADI. This CDR3 is 16 amino acids long. The V gene lost 4 bases and the J gene lost 1 base, with 16 bases spanning the gap.

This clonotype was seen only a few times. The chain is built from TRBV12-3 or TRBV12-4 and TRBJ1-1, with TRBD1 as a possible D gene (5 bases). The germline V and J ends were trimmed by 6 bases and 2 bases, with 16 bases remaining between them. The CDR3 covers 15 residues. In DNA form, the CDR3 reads TGTGCCAGCAGGCTACTTGGCACAGGAAACACTGAAGCTTTCTTT. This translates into CASRLLGTGNTEAFF.

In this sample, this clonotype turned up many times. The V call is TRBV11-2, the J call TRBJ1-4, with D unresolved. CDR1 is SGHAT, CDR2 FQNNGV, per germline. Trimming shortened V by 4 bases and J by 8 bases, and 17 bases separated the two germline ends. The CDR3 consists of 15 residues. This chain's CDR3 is CASSSPASLGEKLFF. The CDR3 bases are TGTGCCAGCAGCTCCCCTGCGAGTTTAGGGGAAAAACTGTTTTTT.

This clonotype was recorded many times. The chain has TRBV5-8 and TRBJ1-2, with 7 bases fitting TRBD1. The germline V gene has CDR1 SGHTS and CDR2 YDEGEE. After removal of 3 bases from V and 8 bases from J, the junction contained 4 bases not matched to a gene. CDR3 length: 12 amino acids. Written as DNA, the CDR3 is TGTGCCAGCAGCTGGTCGACAGGGGGCTACACCTTC. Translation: CASSWSTGGYTF. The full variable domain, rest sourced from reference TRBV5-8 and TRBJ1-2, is EAGVTQSPTHLIKTRGQQATLRCSPISGHTSVYWYQQALGLGLQFLLWYDEGEERNRGNFPPRFSGRQFPNYSSELNVNALELEDSALYLCASSWSTGGYTFGSGTRLTVV.

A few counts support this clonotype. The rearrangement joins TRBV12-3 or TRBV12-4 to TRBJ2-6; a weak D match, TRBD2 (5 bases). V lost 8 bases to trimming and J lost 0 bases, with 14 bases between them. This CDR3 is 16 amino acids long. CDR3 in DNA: TGTGCCAGCTACGGGGTCGGGGACTCTGGGGCCAACGTCCTGACTTTC. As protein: CASYGVGDSGANVLTF.

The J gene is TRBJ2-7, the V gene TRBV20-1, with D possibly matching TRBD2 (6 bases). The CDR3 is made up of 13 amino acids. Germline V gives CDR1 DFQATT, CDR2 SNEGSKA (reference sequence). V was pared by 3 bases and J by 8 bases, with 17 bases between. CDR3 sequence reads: CSASVTTAGKQYF. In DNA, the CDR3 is TGCAGTGCTAGCGTTACGACGGCGGGGAAGCAGTACTTC.

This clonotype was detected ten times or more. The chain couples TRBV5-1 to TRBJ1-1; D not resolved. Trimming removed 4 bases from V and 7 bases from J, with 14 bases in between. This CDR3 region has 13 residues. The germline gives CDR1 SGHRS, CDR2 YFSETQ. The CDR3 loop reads CASSLEVRDEAFF. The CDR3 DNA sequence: TGCGCCAGCAGCCTGGAAGTCCGGGATGAAGCTTTCTTT.

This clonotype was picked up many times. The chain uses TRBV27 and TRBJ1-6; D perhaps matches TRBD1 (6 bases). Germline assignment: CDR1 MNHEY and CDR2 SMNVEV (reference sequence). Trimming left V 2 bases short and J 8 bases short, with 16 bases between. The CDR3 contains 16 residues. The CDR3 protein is CASSLVPQGSYSPLHF. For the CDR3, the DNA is TGTGCCAGCAGTTTAGTCCCCCAGGGGTCGTATTCACCCCTCCACTTT.

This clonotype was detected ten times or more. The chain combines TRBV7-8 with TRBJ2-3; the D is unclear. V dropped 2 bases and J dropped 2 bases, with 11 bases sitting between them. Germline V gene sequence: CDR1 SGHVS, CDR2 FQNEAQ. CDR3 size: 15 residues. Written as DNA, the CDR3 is TGTGCCAGCAGCTTATACGCAGAACCCACAGATACGCAGTATTTT. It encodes CASSLYAEPTDTQYF.

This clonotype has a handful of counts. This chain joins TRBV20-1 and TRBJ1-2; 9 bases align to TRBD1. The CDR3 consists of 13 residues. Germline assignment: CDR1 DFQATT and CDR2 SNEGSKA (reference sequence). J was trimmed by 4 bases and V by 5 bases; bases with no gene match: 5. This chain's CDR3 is CSAVTGGGYGYTF. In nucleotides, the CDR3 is TGCAGTGCTGTCACAGGGGGCGGCTATGGCTACACCTTC.

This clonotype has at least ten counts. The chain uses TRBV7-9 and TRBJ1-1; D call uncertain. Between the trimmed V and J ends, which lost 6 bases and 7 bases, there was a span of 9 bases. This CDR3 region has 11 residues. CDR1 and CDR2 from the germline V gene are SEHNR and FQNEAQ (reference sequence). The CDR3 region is CASSNGLEAFF. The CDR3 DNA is TGTGCCAGCAGTAACGGACTTGAAGCTTTCTTT.

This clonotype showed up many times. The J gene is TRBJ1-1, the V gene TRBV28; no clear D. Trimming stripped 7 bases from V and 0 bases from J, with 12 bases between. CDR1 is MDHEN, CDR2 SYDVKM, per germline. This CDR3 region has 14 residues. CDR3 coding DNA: TGTGCCAGCACCGTATCAGCTCTGAACACTGAAGCTTTCTTT. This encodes CASTVSALNTEAFF.

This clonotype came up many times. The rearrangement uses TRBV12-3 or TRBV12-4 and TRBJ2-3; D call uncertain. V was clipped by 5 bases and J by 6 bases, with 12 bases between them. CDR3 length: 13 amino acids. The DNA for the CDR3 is TGTGCCAGCAGTCCGAATCAGGCCGATACGCAGTATTTT. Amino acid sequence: CASSPNQADTQYF.

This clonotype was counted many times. The CDR3 is CASSEVLAGGETQYF. CDR3 nucleotide sequence: TGTGCCAGCAGTGAAGTGCTAGCCGGAGGGGAGACCCAGTACTTC. The genes are TRBV6-1 and TRBJ2-5, with D tentatively TRBD2 (6 bases). There are 15 residues in the CDR3. With 1 base removed from V and 5 bases from J, the gap between germline ends came to 14 bases. The germline V gene encodes CDR1 MNHNS and CDR2 SASEGT.

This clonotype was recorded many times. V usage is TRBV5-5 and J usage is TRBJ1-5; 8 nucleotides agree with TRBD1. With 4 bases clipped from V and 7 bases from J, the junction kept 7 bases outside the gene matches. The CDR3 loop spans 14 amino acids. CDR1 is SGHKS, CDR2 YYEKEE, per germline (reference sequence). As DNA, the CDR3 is TGTGCCAGCAGCCCAGACAGGGGTCGCCAGCCCCAGCATTTT. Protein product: CASSPDRGRQPQHF.

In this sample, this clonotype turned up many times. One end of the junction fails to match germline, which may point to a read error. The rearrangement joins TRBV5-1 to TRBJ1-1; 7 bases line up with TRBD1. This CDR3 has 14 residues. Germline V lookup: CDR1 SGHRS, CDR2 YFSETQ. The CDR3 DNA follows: TGCGCCAGCAGCTCACTACAGGGGAACGCTGAAGCTTTCTTT. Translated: CASSSLQGNAEAFF.

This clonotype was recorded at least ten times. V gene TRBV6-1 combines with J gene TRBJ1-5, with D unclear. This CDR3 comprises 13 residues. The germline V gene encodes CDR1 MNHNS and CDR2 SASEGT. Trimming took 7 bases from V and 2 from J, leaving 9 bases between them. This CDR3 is CASILGGNQPQHF. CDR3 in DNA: TGTGCCAGCATTCTTGGGGGCAATCAGCCCCAGCATTTT.

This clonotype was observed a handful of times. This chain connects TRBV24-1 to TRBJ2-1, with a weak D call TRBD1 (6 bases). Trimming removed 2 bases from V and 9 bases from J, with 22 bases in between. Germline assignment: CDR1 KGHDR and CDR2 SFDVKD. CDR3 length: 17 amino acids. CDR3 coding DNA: TGTGCCACCAGTGATTCCCGGACAGCCCGGGGCGGCGCTGAGCAGTTCTTC. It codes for CATSDSRTARGGAEQFF.

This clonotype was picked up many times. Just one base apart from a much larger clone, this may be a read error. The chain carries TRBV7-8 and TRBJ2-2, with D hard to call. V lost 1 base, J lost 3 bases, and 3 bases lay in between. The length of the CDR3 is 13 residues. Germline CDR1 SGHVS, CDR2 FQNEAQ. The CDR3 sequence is CASSLVDTGELFF. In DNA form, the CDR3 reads TGTGCCAGCAGCTTAGTGGACACCGGGGAGCTGTTTTTT.

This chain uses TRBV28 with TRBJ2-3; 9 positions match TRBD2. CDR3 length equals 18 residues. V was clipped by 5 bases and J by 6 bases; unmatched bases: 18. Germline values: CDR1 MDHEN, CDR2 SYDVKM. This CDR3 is CASSPLLGGAGGPDTQYF. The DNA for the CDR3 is TGTGCCAGCAGTCCCCTCCTCGGAGGTGCGGGAGGGCCGGATACGCAGTATTTT.

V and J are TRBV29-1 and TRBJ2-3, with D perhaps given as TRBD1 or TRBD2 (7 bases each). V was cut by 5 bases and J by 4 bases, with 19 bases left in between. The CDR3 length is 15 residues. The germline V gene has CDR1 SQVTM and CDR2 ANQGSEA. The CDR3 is CSVTGEGANPDTQYF. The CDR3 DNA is TGCAGCGTTACGGGGGAGGGGGCGAACCCAGATACGCAGTATTTT.